A selection of T cell receptor beta chains follows, all from one sample in a study of cytomegalovirus exposure and HLA in healthy donors. The data were produced by immunoSEQ multiplex PCR, yet TCRdb's version contains in-frame clones alone and is incomplete. The sample yields about 160,000 clones, more than 80% seen once. The sequencing sample was made of PBMCs. These receptors came from a male donor in good health and CMV-seronegative. CDR3s include the opening cysteine and the closing phenylalanine or tryptophan. Fields, in order: V gene, D gene, CDR3 length, clone size, J gene, CDR3 DNA, CDR3 protein. D genes are given only for firm matches. The size entry is marked missing in some rows and otherwise reads once, few, many or a size class.

V gene: TRBV7-9
D gene: -
CDR3 length: 16
clone size: -
J gene: TRBJ2-3
CDR3 DNA: TGTGCCAGCAACGACGGGGGGGACAGGGGCACAGATACGCAGTATTTT
CDR3 protein: CASNDGGDRGTDTQYF

V gene: TRBV23-1
D gene: TRBD1
CDR3 length: 20
clone size: -
J gene: TRBJ2-5
CDR3 DNA: TGCGCCAGCAGTCAACCCACAGGGGGCGAACACAGGGGTCACCAAGAGACCCAGTACTTC
CDR3 protein: CASSQPTGGEHRGHQETQYF

V gene: TRBV7-8
D gene: -
CDR3 length: 16
clone size: -
J gene: TRBJ2-5
CDR3 DNA: TGTGCCAGCAGCTTTCGGGTCAGGGCATCCCAAGAGACCCAGTACTTC
CDR3 protein: CASSFRVRASQETQYF

V gene: TRBV4-1
D gene: TRBD1
CDR3 length: 18
clone size: few
J gene: TRBJ2-2
CDR3 DNA: TGCGCCAGCAGCCAAGAGGGGGAAACAGGGGGCCCCACCGGGGAGCTGTTTTTT
CDR3 protein: CASSQEGETGGPTGELFF

V gene: TRBV6-1
D gene: -
CDR3 length: 14
clone size: once
J gene: TRBJ2-4
CDR3 DNA: TGTGCCAGCAGTGCCGTCGGACTCGGAAACATTCAGTACTTC
CDR3 protein: CASSAVGLGNIQYF

V gene: TRBV29-1
D gene: TRBD1
CDR3 length: 19
clone size: -
J gene: TRBJ2-1
CDR3 DNA: TGCAGCGTTGAAGACCCTAAGACAGGGGGCTCCCTGAGGTTTAATGAGCAGTTCTTC
CDR3 protein: CSVEDPKTGGSLRFNEQFF

V gene: TRBV5-6
D gene: -
CDR3 length: 16
clone size: -
J gene: TRBJ1-1
CDR3 DNA: TGTGCCAGCAGCTTGGCAAGCGGCAGAATGAACACTGAAGCTTTCTTT
CDR3 protein: CASSLASGRMNTEAFF

V gene: TRBV7-2
D gene: -
CDR3 length: 13
clone size: few
J gene: TRBJ1-1
CDR3 DNA: TGTGCCAGCAGCTTATACCCAGGCACTGAAGCTTTCTTT
CDR3 protein: CASSLYPGTEAFF

V gene: TRBV28
D gene: TRBD1
CDR3 length: 12
clone size: once
J gene: TRBJ1-1
CDR3 DNA: TGTGCCAGCAGTTTATTAGGACAGGTTCCTTTCTTT
CDR3 protein: CASSLLGQVPFF

V gene: TRBV9
D gene: -
CDR3 length: 15
clone size: -
J gene: TRBJ2-3
CDR3 DNA: TGTGCCAGCAGCCACCCAGGCGGGAGCACAGATACGCAGTATTTT
CDR3 protein: CASSHPGGSTDTQYF

V gene: TRBV18
D gene: -
CDR3 length: 14
clone size: once
J gene: TRBJ2-7
CDR3 DNA: TGTGCCAGCTCACCATCCGGTCCCAATATGGAGCAGTACTTC
CDR3 protein: CASSPSGPNMEQYF

V gene: TRBV19
D gene: -
CDR3 length: 13
clone size: -
J gene: TRBJ1-1
CDR3 DNA: TGTGCCAGTAGTCTGACCAGGGAAACTGAAGCTTTCTTT
CDR3 protein: CASSLTRETEAFF

V gene: TRBV4-3
D gene: -
CDR3 length: 13
clone size: -
J gene: TRBJ2-5
CDR3 DNA: TGCGCCAGCAGCCGGGCAGGGGAAGAGACCCAGTACTTC
CDR3 protein: CASSRAGEETQYF

V gene: TRBV6-5
D gene: TRBD2
CDR3 length: 16
clone size: -
J gene: TRBJ2-1
CDR3 DNA: TGTGCCAGCAGTTACGTTTGGACTAGCTTAGACAATGAGCAGTTCTTC
CDR3 protein: CASSYVWTSLDNEQFF

V gene: TRBV28
D gene: TRBD1
CDR3 length: 14
clone size: -
J gene: TRBJ2-7
CDR3 DNA: TGTGCCAGCAGTTTATATGGGACAGGGGGTAGGCAGTACTTC
CDR3 protein: CASSLYGTGGRQYF

V gene: TRBV28
D gene: TRBD1
CDR3 length: 14
clone size: -
J gene: TRBJ2-1
CDR3 DNA: TGTGCCAGCAGTCCACCGGGACAGGGGAATGAGCAGTTCTTC
CDR3 protein: CASSPPGQGNEQFF

V gene: TRBV29-1
D gene: TRBD2
CDR3 length: 15
clone size: few
J gene: TRBJ2-1
CDR3 DNA: TGCAGCGTTGAAGAGGTAGCGGGGAAACGTAATGAGCAGTTCTTC
CDR3 protein: CSVEEVAGKRNEQFF

V gene: TRBV7-9
D gene: TRBD2
CDR3 length: 15
clone size: -
J gene: TRBJ2-3
CDR3 DNA: TGTGCCAGCAGCTTCGGACTAGCGGCCACAGATACGCAGTATTTT
CDR3 protein: CASSFGLAATDTQYF

V gene: TRBV13
D gene: TRBD2
CDR3 length: 16
clone size: -
J gene: TRBJ2-1
CDR3 DNA: TGTGCCAGCAGCCTCGGCGGCCTAGCGGGCTACAATGAGCAGTTCTTC
CDR3 protein: CASSLGGLAGYNEQFF

V gene: TRBV25-1
D gene: -
CDR3 length: 13
clone size: -
J gene: TRBJ1-4
CDR3 DNA: TGTGCCAGCAGTAGCAGGGGATTGGATAAACTGTTTTTT
CDR3 protein: CASSSRGLDKLFF

V gene: TRBV4-3
D gene: -
CDR3 length: 14
clone size: -
J gene: TRBJ2-1
CDR3 DNA: TGCGCCAGCAGCCTGGCGGGCTCCTACAATGAGCAGTTCTTC
CDR3 protein: CASSLAGSYNEQFF

V gene: TRBV7-9
D gene: TRBD1
CDR3 length: 15
clone size: -
J gene: TRBJ1-1
CDR3 DNA: TGTGCCAGCAGCTTAGTGGGACAGGGGGTCGCTGAAGCTTTCTTT
CDR3 protein: CASSLVGQGVAEAFF

V gene: TRBV4-3
D gene: -
CDR3 length: 15
clone size: -
J gene: TRBJ2-7
CDR3 DNA: TGCGCCAGCAGCCAAGAAGGGGCTGGGCCCTACGGGCAGTACTTC
CDR3 protein: CASSQEGAGPYGQYF

V gene: TRBV6-6
D gene: TRBD1
CDR3 length: 15
clone size: once
J gene: TRBJ1-6
CDR3 DNA: TGTGCCAGCAGTTACCCAAACATACAGGGGCCACCCCTCCACTTT
CDR3 protein: CASSYPNIQGPPLHF

V gene: TRBV9
D gene: -
CDR3 length: 16
clone size: few
J gene: TRBJ2-6
CDR3 DNA: TGTGCCAGCAGCGTAGTGTCCTTCTCTGGGGCCAACGTCCTGACTTTC
CDR3 protein: CASSVVSFSGANVLTF

V gene: TRBV27
D gene: TRBD1
CDR3 length: 17
clone size: -
J gene: TRBJ2-2
CDR3 DNA: TGTGCCAGCAGTGCTGCAGGGGGCCCCAGACCAACCGGGGAGCTGTTTTTT
CDR3 protein: CASSAAGGPRPTGELFF

V gene: TRBV5-6
D gene: -
CDR3 length: 15
clone size: few
J gene: TRBJ1-2
CDR3 DNA: TGTGCCAGCAGCTTGGTGGCAGGGGAGCGCTATGGCTACACCTTC
CDR3 protein: CASSLVAGERYGYTF

V gene: TRBV7-9
D gene: -
CDR3 length: 15
clone size: -
J gene: TRBJ1-2
CDR3 DNA: TGTGCCAGCAGCTCCCTGGACAGCACGAACTATGGCTACACCTTC
CDR3 protein: CASSSLDSTNYGYTF

V gene: TRBV28
D gene: TRBD2
CDR3 length: 15
clone size: few
J gene: TRBJ2-7
CDR3 DNA: TGTGCCAGCAGGAATGGACTAGCGGACTCCTACGAGCAGTACTTC
CDR3 protein: CASRNGLADSYEQYF

V gene: TRBV27
D gene: TRBD1
CDR3 length: 16
clone size: -
J gene: TRBJ1-5
CDR3 DNA: TGTGCCAGCAGTTTAGGACAGGGGGCGCGGGACCAGCCCCAGCATTTT
CDR3 protein: CASSLGQGARDQPQHF

V gene: TRBV7-8
D gene: -
CDR3 length: 17
clone size: -
J gene: TRBJ1-1
CDR3 DNA: TGTGCCAGCAGCTTATTCGCCCATATTCTAATGAACACTGAAGCTTTCTTT
CDR3 protein: CASSLFAHILMNTEAFF

V gene: TRBV6-5
D gene: -
CDR3 length: 13
clone size: once
J gene: TRBJ1-2
CDR3 DNA: TGTGCCAGCAGTTACGAGGGAGTCTATGGCTACACCTTC
CDR3 protein: CASSYEGVYGYTF

V gene: TRBV6-6
D gene: TRBD1
CDR3 length: 14
clone size: -
J gene: TRBJ2-1
CDR3 DNA: TGTGCCAGCGGAACCGGGACAGCTAACAATGAGCAGTTCTTC
CDR3 protein: CASGTGTANNEQFF

V gene: TRBV28
D gene: TRBD1
CDR3 length: 14
clone size: -
J gene: TRBJ1-2
CDR3 DNA: TGTGCCAGCACCTTTCAGGCAGGGGGCCATGGCTACACCTTC
CDR3 protein: CASTFQAGGHGYTF

V gene: TRBV19
D gene: TRBD2
CDR3 length: 16
clone size: few
J gene: TRBJ2-7
CDR3 DNA: TGTGCCAGTAGCCCTTCTCCGGGACTAGCGGGCTACGAGCAGTACTTC
CDR3 protein: CASSPSPGLAGYEQYF

V gene: TRBV7-3
D gene: TRBD2
CDR3 length: 15
clone size: once
J gene: TRBJ2-2
CDR3 DNA: TGTGCCAGCAGACCTAGCGGGACGAACACCGGGGAGCTGTTTTTT
CDR3 protein: CASRPSGTNTGELFF

V gene: TRBV27
D gene: TRBD2
CDR3 length: 16
clone size: -
J gene: TRBJ2-3
CDR3 DNA: TGTGCCATCGGGAGGGGACTAGCGGGGTCGGGAGATACGCAGTATTTT
CDR3 protein: CAIGRGLAGSGDTQYF

V gene: TRBV9
D gene: TRBD2
CDR3 length: 15
clone size: -
J gene: TRBJ2-1
CDR3 DNA: TGTGCCAGCAGCGTAGCTTTGCGGGAGGGTGATGAGCAGTTCTTC
CDR3 protein: CASSVALREGDEQFF

V gene: TRBV5-1
D gene: -
CDR3 length: 13
clone size: -
J gene: TRBJ2-1
CDR3 DNA: TGCGCCAGCAGCTTGGATTCCGTCAATGAGCAGTTCTTC
CDR3 protein: CASSLDSVNEQFF

V gene: TRBV6-6
D gene: TRBD1
CDR3 length: 16
clone size: -
J gene: TRBJ1-4
CDR3 DNA: TGTGCCAGCAGTAAGGGACAGGGATCAGCTAATGAAAAACTGTTTTTT
CDR3 protein: CASSKGQGSANEKLFF

V gene: TRBV7-2
D gene: TRBD2
CDR3 length: 16
clone size: -
J gene: TRBJ2-7
CDR3 DNA: TGTGCCAGCAGCTTGGAGGGCGGGGGATTCTCCTACGAGCAGTACTTC
CDR3 protein: CASSLEGGGFSYEQYF